Listed below are T cell receptor beta chains from one sample, sequenced in a study of shared clonotypes between healthy human individuals. TCRdb's table, derived via immunoSEQ multiplex PCR, lists solely in-frame clones and lacks some. The repertoire holds a few hundred thousand clones, with more than 75% as singletons. Sequenced material: memory CD8+ T cells sorted from blood. The receptors derive from a man aged 18 to 35 in good health. Both conserved end residues are part of each CDR3. A D gene is named only where the DNA matches it firmly. Some rows have no size entry. The others give once, few or many, or a class for an expanded clone.

J | size | V | D | DNA | CDR3
TRBJ2-2 | NA | TRBV28 | NA | TGTGCCAGCAGTATACCCCGGCTAGTCCACACCGGGGAGCTGTTTTTT | CASSIPRLVHTGELFF
TRBJ2-3 | NA | TRBV13 | TRBD1 | TGTGCCAGCAGCTCAGTGGCCCGGGACAGGGACTTTCAAGATACGCAGTATTTT | CASSSVARDRDFQDTQYF
TRBJ2-7 | NA | TRBV21-1 | NA | TGTGCCAGCGGGAACCACGGATACGAGCAGTACTTC | CASGNHGYEQYF
TRBJ1-1 | NA | TRBV6-5 | NA | TGTGCCAGCAGCCTTCTCGAGGCCGTCACTGAAGCTTTCTTT | CASSLLEAVTEAFF
TRBJ2-7 | once | TRBV9 | TRBD1 | TGTGCCAGCAGCGTCGACTCAGGGGGCCATTACGAGCAGTACTTC | CASSVDSGGHYEQYF
TRBJ2-2 | once | TRBV25-1 | TRBD2 | TGTGCCAGCAGTGATGCGGGAGGGCCCACCGGGGAGCTGTTTTTT | CASSDAGGPTGELFF
TRBJ1-1 | NA | TRBV29-1 | NA | TGCAGCGTTGAAGATATTCCTAATGCGGAGGCTTTCTTT | CSVEDIPNAEAFF
TRBJ2-7 | NA | TRBV27 | NA | TGTGCCAGCAGCCCCGTAGGGACTCCGGTCGAGCAGTACTTC | CASSPVGTPVEQYF
TRBJ1-2 | NA | TRBV5-8 | NA | TGTGCCAGCAGCCCGGACAGAGGCTATGGCTACACCTTC | CASSPDRGYGYTF
TRBJ1-5 | many | TRBV30 | NA | TGTGCCTGGAGCCATGGGGGTCAGCCCCAGCATTTT | CAWSHGGQPQHF
TRBJ2-7 | NA | TRBV9 | NA | TGTGCCAGCAGCGTAGGATCAGGAAGCTCCTACGAGCAGTACTTC | CASSVGSGSSYEQYF
TRBJ2-7 | few | TRBV5-4 | NA | TGTGCCAGCAGCTTGCGGGGTCACGGGGGCCTCTCCTACGAGCAGTACTTC | CASSLRGHGGLSYEQYF
TRBJ2-7 | NA | TRBV19 | TRBD1 | TGTGCCAGTATTCTCCGGGACAGGTGGTATGGGGGAATCTACGAGCAGTACTTC | CASILRDRWYGGIYEQYF
TRBJ1-2 | NA | TRBV4-2 | NA | TGTGCCAGCAACCGCCATGGGAATGGCTACACCTTC | CASNRHGNGYTF
TRBJ2-5 | many | TRBV7-6 | NA | TGTGCCAGCAGCAGACCGGGGGGCGCCGGGGAGACCCAGTACTTC | CASSRPGGAGETQYF
TRBJ1-5 | NA | TRBV9 | NA | TGTGCCAGCAGCGAGGACAGTATCAATCAGCCCCAGCATTTT | CASSEDSINQPQHF
TRBJ2-2 | NA | TRBV10-1 | NA | TGCGCCAGCAGTGAGTCGTTGGGAAGCGGGGAGCTGTTTTTT | CASSESLGSGELFF
TRBJ1-2 | once | TRBV2 | NA | TGTGCCAGCGAAAGGGGAGGTTTGAGTGGCTACACCTTC | CASERGGLSGYTF
TRBJ2-1 | NA | TRBV30 | TRBD1 | TGTGCCTGGAGTTACGGGACAGGGAATGAGCAGTTCTTC | CAWSYGTGNEQFF
TRBJ2-7 | NA | TRBV6-5 | NA | TGTGCCAGCAATTCCCCTGGGTACGAGCAGTACTTC | CASNSPGYEQYF
TRBJ2-7 | NA | TRBV27 | NA | TGTGCCAGCAGTTATGCGCGGGACTCCTACGAGCAGTACTTC | CASSYARDSYEQYF
TRBJ1-1 | NA | TRBV7-9 | NA | TGTGCCAGCAGCTCGGGGGACGAGGGATCCCCTGAAGCTTTCTTT | CASSSGDEGSPEAFF
TRBJ2-1 | NA | TRBV19 | TRBD2 | TGTGCCAGTAGCCCAACAGCGGGGGCCTACAATGAGCAGTTCTTC | CASSPTAGAYNEQFF
TRBJ2-7 | NA | TRBV4-3 | NA | TGCGCCAGCAGCCAAGACCGCGGGTCCTACGAGCAGTACTTC | CASSQDRGSYEQYF
TRBJ2-7 | NA | TRBV4-3 | TRBD2 | TGCGCCAGCAGCCAAGTCGCCTACGGGAGGCGGGAGACGGGAGAGCAGTACTTC | CASSQVAYGRRETGEQYF
TRBJ1-1 | NA | TRBV7-3 | NA | TGTGCCAGCAGCTCGGACCGCCGTGCGGCTGAAGCTTTCTTT | CASSSDRRAAEAFF